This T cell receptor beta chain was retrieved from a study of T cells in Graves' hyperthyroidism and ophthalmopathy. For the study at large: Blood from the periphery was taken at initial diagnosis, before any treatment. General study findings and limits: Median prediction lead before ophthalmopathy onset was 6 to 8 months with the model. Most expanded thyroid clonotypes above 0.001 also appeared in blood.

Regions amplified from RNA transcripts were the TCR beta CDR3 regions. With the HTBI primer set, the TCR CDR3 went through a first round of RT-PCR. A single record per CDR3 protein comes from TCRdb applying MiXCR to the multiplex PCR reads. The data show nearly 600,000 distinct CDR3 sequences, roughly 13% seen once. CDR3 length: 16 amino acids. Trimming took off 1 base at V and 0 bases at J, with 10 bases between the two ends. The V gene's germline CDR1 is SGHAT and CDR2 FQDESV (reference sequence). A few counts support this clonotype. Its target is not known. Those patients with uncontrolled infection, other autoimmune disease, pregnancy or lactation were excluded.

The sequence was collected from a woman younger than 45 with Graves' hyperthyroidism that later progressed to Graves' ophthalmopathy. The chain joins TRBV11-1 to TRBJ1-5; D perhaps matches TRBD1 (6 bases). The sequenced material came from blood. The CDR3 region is CASSLGAGDSNQPQHF. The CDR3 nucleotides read TGTGCCAGCAGCTTAGGGGCAGGGGATAGCAATCAGCCCCAGCATTTT.